The TCR beta chain described here comes from a study of cytomegalovirus exposure and HLA in healthy donors. Vbeta (60) and Jbeta (13) primers were used in the PCR. Libraries were prepared by immunoSEQ multiplex PCR; TCRdb keeps only in-frame clonotypes and omits some of them. The data show roughly 100,000 clones, 55% to 65% seen once. The CDR3 is 13 residues long. Trimming cost V 2 bases and J 0 bases, with 4 bases left between them. Germline CDR1 is SGHVS and CDR2 is FQNEAQ. The count of this clone is one. The TCR originated in a man in his thirties or forties in good health and CMV-seropositive. Sequenced: PBMCs. The rearrangement joins TRBV7-8 to TRBJ1-1; D uncertain. The CDR3 DNA follows: TGTGCCAGCAGCTTACTAATGAACACTGAAGCTTTCTTT. Translation: CASSLLMNTEAFF. Variable domain in full (rest from reference TRBV7-8 and TRBJ1-1): GAGVSQSPRYKVAKRGQDVALRCDPISGHVSLFWYQQALGQGPEFLTYFQNEAQLDKSGLPSDRFFAERPEGSVSTLKIQRTQQEDSAVYLCASSLLMNTEAFFGQGTRLTVV.